The 18 T cell receptor beta chains below come from one sample, sequenced in a study of blood T cell repertoires in COVID-19 (dated by TCRdb to 2018 to 2020). The library came from the immunoSEQ multiplex PCR assay. As stored in TCRdb, this immuneACCESS dataset retains in-frame rearrangements with V and J assigned. A fraction of the clones does not appear; measured against another copy, unresolved V genes explain less than half of the discrepancy, and the remainder lacks a known reason. The table for this sample lists fewer than 200,000 clones; roughly 87% of them were counted only once. The top ten clones comprise around 1.2% of the sample. The sequenced sample consisted of PBMCs or T cells enriched from blood (not recorded which). The receptors were sampled from a human donor with acute COVID-19. The donor label of this sample is uncertain.

The V and J genes are TRBV5-6 and TRBJ1-2; no firm D call. The length of the CDR3 is 19 residues. Germline assignment: CDR1 SGHDT and CDR2 YYEEEE. The ends were cut back, 2 bases at V and 0 bases at J, with 23 bases in the middle. The CDR3 spells CASSFPVGGELEANYGYTF. In DNA, the CDR3 is TGTGCCAGCAGCTTTCCTGTTGGAGGAGAGTTAGAAGCTAACTATGGCTACACCTTC. Based on the CDR3 plus reference TRBV5-6 and TRBJ1-2, the full variable domain is DAGVTQSPTHLIKTRGQQVTLRCSPKSGHDTVSWYQQALGQGPQFIFQYYEEEERQRGNFPDRFSGHQFPNYSSELNVNALLLGDSALYLCASSFPVGGELEANYGYTFGSGTRLTVV.

This rearrangement joins TRBV7-8 to TRBJ1-1; unclear D gene. The CDR3 is 14 amino acids. Trimming removed 4 bases at V and 1 base at J, with 10 bases between. CDR1 is SGHVS, CDR2 FQNEAQ, per germline. For the CDR3, the DNA is TGTGCCAGCAGCTCCAGGTTCCGGAACACTGAAGCTTTCTTT. Its translation: CASSSRFRNTEAFF.

The chain couples TRBV12-5 to TRBJ1-1, with D perhaps matching TRBD1 (6 bases). Trimming pared 0 bases from V and 6 bases from J, leaving 8 bases between. The germline V gene has CDR1 LGHNT and CDR2 FRNRAP. The CDR3 spans 13 residues. This chain's CDR3 is CASGLVRGPEAFF. Written as DNA, the CDR3 is TGTGCTAGTGGTTTGGTCAGGGGCCCTGAAGCTTTCTTT.

The chain uses TRBV30 and TRBJ1-5; D not resolved. The V end lost 5 bases, the J end lost 7 bases, and 15 bases lay between the germline ends. The CDR3 sequence is 13 residues long. Germline loops: CDR1 GTSNPN, CDR2 SVGIG (reference sequence). For the CDR3, the DNA is TGTGCCTGGGGCCGTGGGAGGTCGCAGCCCCAGCATTTT. This codes for CAWGRGRSQPQHF.

The chain employs TRBV7-2 and TRBJ1-2; D is uncertain. This CDR3 region has 14 residues. The V gene's germline CDR1 is SGHTA and CDR2 FQGNSA. Trimming shortened V by 4 bases and J by 4 bases, and 13 bases separated the two germline ends. CDR3 in DNA: TGTGCCAGCAGCTCGAGGACTGGTAGCTATGGCTACACCTTC. Protein sequence: CASSSRTGSYGYTF.

This clone was found a few times. V and J are TRBV30 and TRBJ2-7; D remains ambiguous. The length of the CDR3 is 12 residues. Deletions cut 1 base from V and 1 base from J, with 5 bases between. Germline assignment: CDR1 GTSNPN and CDR2 SVGIG (reference sequence). DNA of the CDR3: TGTGCCTGGAGTGACGAGTCCTACGAGCAGTACTTC. Its protein product is CAWSDESYEQYF.

The rearrangement uses TRBV10-3 and TRBJ2-7, with D tentatively TRBD1 (5 bases). Germline V CDR1 and CDR2: ENHRY, SYGVKD. The CDR3 has 14 residues. Trimming took off 4 bases at V and 3 bases at J, with 13 bases between the two ends. This CDR3 is CAISATGIIYEQYF. The CDR3 DNA follows: TGTGCCATCAGTGCTACAGGAATTATCTACGAGCAGTACTTC.

This sequence joins TRBV4-1 and TRBJ1-1; D possibly corresponds to TRBD1 (6 bases). The V and J ends lost 4 bases and 0 bases respectively, with 18 bases between them. Germline V lookup: CDR1 MGHRA, CDR2 YSYEKL. The CDR3 length is 17 residues. CDR3 DNA sequence: TGCGCCAGCAGCCTAAAAAGACAGGAAACAATGAACACTGAAGCTTTCTTT. It encodes CASSLKRQETMNTEAFF.

Written as DNA, the CDR3 is TGTGCCAGCAGCTATTATACCGGGACAGGGGGAGAGACCCAGTACTTC. Translating it yields CASSYYTGTGGETQYF. The rearrangement links TRBV5-5 to TRBJ2-5; 11 nucleotides match TRBD1. The CDR3 loop spans 16 amino acids. Per germline, CDR1 SGHKS and CDR2 YYEKEE (reference sequence). Trimming removed 3 bases from V and 4 bases from J; junction bases left unmatched: 8.

This rearrangement joins TRBV27 to TRBJ1-6; 7 nucleotides match TRBD1. The CDR3 consists of 15 residues. Germline trimming cut 2 bases from V and 9 bases from J; bases unmatched to any gene: 7. Germline V gene sequence: CDR1 MNHEY, CDR2 SMNVEV (reference sequence). The CDR3 sequence is CASSLTAGGTSPLHF. CDR3 bases: TGTGCCAGCAGTTTAACAGCAGGGGGAACTTCACCCCTCCACTTT.

CDR3 residues: CASSQDTGGYGYTF. The CDR3 nucleotides are TGTGCCAGCAGCCAAGATACAGGGGGATATGGCTACACCTTC. The genes are TRBV14 and TRBJ1-2, with 8 positions matching TRBD1. V lost 0 bases, J lost 5 bases, and 2 bases stayed unmatched. The CDR3 totals 14 residues. Germline lookup yields CDR1 SGHDN and CDR2 FVKESK.

The chain carries TRBV3-1 (or the pseudogene TRBV3-2) and TRBJ1-4; D possibly corresponds to TRBD1 (6 bases). V lost 3 bases, J lost 6 bases, and 11 bases lay in between. CDR1 and CDR2 from the germline V gene are LGHDT and YNNKEL (reference sequence). There are 14 residues in the CDR3. CDR3 coding DNA: TGTGCCAGCAGCCAGCGACAGGCCTATGAAAAACTGTTTTTT. Translating it yields CASSQRQAYEKLFF.

The chain employs TRBV5-4 and TRBJ2-5; D might be TRBD1 (7 bases). Germline assignment: CDR1 SGHNT and CDR2 YYREEE (reference sequence). The ends were cut back, 4 bases at V and 5 bases at J, with 15 bases in the middle. The CDR3 spans 14 residues. The CDR3 nucleotides are TGTGCCAGCAGCAGAGGACAGGCGGGGGAGACCCAGTACTTC. Its translation: CASSRGQAGETQYF. Full variable domain (remainder filled in from reference TRBV5-4 and TRBJ2-5): ETGVTQSPTHLIKTRGQQVTLRCSSQSGHNTVSWYQQALGQGPQFIFQYYREEENGRGNFPPRFSGLQFPNYSSELNVNALELDDSALYLCASSRGQAGETQYFGPGTRLLVL.

The V and J genes are TRBV4-1 and TRBJ1-4, with TRBD1 matching over 10 bases. CDR1 is MGHRA and CDR2 is YSYEKL in the germline V gene. The CDR3 consists of 16 residues. The V segment lost 4 bases and the J segment 0 bases; nucleotides outside the gene matches: 2. CDR3 sequence: CASSPGQGTTNEKLFF. The CDR3 DNA reads as TGCGCCAGCAGCCCGGGACAGGGGACAACTAATGAAAAACTGTTTTTT.

The chain couples TRBV27 to TRBJ1-5; TRBD1 matches at 9 bases. The trim removed 0 bases at V and 6 bases at J, leaving 9 bases unmatched. The CDR3 covers 17 residues. Germline V lookup: CDR1 MNHEY, CDR2 SMNVEV (reference sequence). The CDR3 DNA sequence: TGTGCCAGCAGTTTATCGACCCCCGACAGGGGGACTCAGCCCCAGCATTTT. Translated: CASSLSTPDRGTQPQHF.

This clone was detected only a few times. The chain is built from TRBV6-5 and TRBJ1-2; D gene ambiguous. The V end was cut by 7 bases, the J end by 1 base, with 10 bases between. The germline V gene has CDR1 MNHEY and CDR2 SVGAGI. The CDR3 is 13 residues long. CDR3 nucleotides: TGTGCCAGCATTAGAGGGAATAACTATGGCTACACCTTC. It encodes CASIRGNNYGYTF.

The V and J genes are TRBV11-2 and TRBJ1-6; D uncertain. Germline CDR1 SGHAT, CDR2 FQNNGV. The V end was cut by 6 bases, the J end by 7 bases, with 7 bases between. CDR3 length: 12 residues. DNA of the CDR3: TGTGCCAGCAGACAGCTAAATTCACCCCTCCACTTT. This sequence encodes CASRQLNSPLHF. Combining the CDR3 with reference TRBV11-2 and TRBJ1-6 gives the whole variable domain EAGVAQSPRYKIIEKRQSVAFWCNPISGHATLYWYQQILGQGPKLLIQFQNNGVVDDSQLPKDRFSAERLKGVDSTLKIQPAKLEDSAVYLCASRQLNSPLHFGNGTRLTVT.

This rearrangement joins TRBV6-5 to TRBJ2-7; D not resolved. This CDR3 is 12 amino acids long. The ends were cut back, 8 bases at V and 2 bases at J, with 10 bases in the middle. Germline-derived CDR1 and CDR2 are MNHEY and SVGAGI. The CDR3 loop reads CASEAPTYEQYF. CDR3 coding DNA: TGTGCCAGCGAGGCTCCGACCTACGAGCAGTACTTC.